The sequence of this TCR beta chain was determined in a study of cytomegalovirus exposure and HLA in healthy donors. Primers included in the PCR were 60 Vbeta and 13 Jbeta primers. Original processing notes: In a later analysis, of around 80 million unique beta chains, roughly 11 million appeared in at least two donors. TCRdb's table, derived via immunoSEQ multiplex PCR, lists solely in-frame clones and lacks some. Clone size and the V and J calls come from that table; the DNA yielded D and trimming. The sample lists around 140,000 clones; about 80% were seen once. Healthy individuals who donated bone marrow served as the donors. V gave up 9 bases and J gave up 0 bases, with 15 bases separating them. The CDR3 contains 14 residues. CDR1 is MDHEN, CDR2 SYDVKM, per germline.

This clonotype originated in a woman aged 55-75 years in good health and CMV-seropositive. The sample taken for sequencing was PBMCs. The chain combines TRBV28 with TRBJ2-7; possible D gene TRBD2, 6 bases. DNA of the CDR3: TGTGCCAGTGGGGAGGCCCGGAGCTCCTACGAGCAGTACTTC. It yields the protein CASGEARSSYEQYF.